A selection of T cell receptor beta chains follows, all from one sample in a study of shared clonotypes between healthy human individuals. Repertoires were generated with immunoSEQ multiplex PCR, while TCRdb's copy carries only in-frame clones and drops some. The table includes around 650,000 clones, around 96% detected once. The sample was naive CD8+ T cells sorted from blood. The origin of the receptors is a woman in her thirties in good health. CDR3s include the opening cysteine and the closing phenylalanine or tryptophan. The D gene is left open where the match is weak.

V gene	D gene	J gene	CDR3 protein
TRBV6-4	.	TRBJ1-5	CASISYEPQHF
TRBV28	TRBD1	TRBJ2-3	CASSESSWDSEGTQYF
TRBV28	.	TRBJ1-2	CASSVIGGYTF
TRBV25-1	.	TRBJ1-3	CASSELTGGLRNTIYF
TRBV4-1	.	TRBJ1-3	CASSQDQRGAGNTIYF
TRBV7-3	.	TRBJ1-3	CASSLRRYPGDRSGNTIYF
TRBV5-1	TRBD1	TRBJ2-7	CASSLRGPYEQYF
TRBV2	TRBD2	TRBJ2-1	CASRPGEGLAGEQFF
TRBV28	TRBD1	TRBJ1-5	CASSLGTGQQPQHF
TRBV27	.	TRBJ2-7	CASSLGLAYEQYF
TRBV10-3	.	TRBJ1-3	CATSSGTLGNTIYF
TRBV19	.	TRBJ1-5	CASSPEGPGWYSNQPQHF